This is a list of T cell receptor beta chains from one sample in a study of T cell changes during pregnancy in multiple sclerosis. Sequenced by immunoSEQ multiplex PCR; TCRdb stores in-frame clones only, minus some. The profile shows roughly 120,000 clones, about 90% of them singletons. The specimen comprised peripheral blood, sampled in the third trimester of pregnancy. The origin of the receptors is a female donor with multiple sclerosis, enrolled in a pregnancy study. CDR3s include the opening cysteine and the closing phenylalanine or tryptophan. Each record gives: J gene, V gene, clone size, D gene, CDR3 DNA, CDR3 protein. The D gene is left open where the match is weak. Not every row has a clone size; where given, it reads once, few, many or a size class.

j_call: TRBJ2-5; v_call: TRBV21-1; clone_size: .; d_call: .; cdr3_nt: TGTGCCAGCAGCAAAGCGGGGCTAGCGGGGGAGCAAGAGACCCAGTACTTC; cdr3_aa: CASSKAGLAGEQETQYF
j_call: TRBJ2-5; v_call: TRBV7-9; clone_size: once; d_call: .; cdr3_nt: TGTGCCAGCAGCTCAAATAGACAGTACCAAGAGACCCAGTACTTC; cdr3_aa: CASSSNRQYQETQYF
j_call: TRBJ1-3; v_call: TRBV5-4; clone_size: .; d_call: TRBD1; cdr3_nt: TGTGCCAGCAGCTCAGGGACAGGGCAAGGAAACACCATATATTTT; cdr3_aa: CASSSGTGQGNTIYF
j_call: TRBJ1-1; v_call: TRBV11-2; clone_size: .; d_call: .; cdr3_nt: TGTGCCAGCAGCTTGGTGGGAGCGCCTACTGAAGCTTTCTTT; cdr3_aa: CASSLVGAPTEAFF
j_call: TRBJ2-1; v_call: TRBV11-2; clone_size: .; d_call: .; cdr3_nt: TGTGCCAGCAGCTTCAGCGGTTACTACAATGAGCAGTTCTTC; cdr3_aa: CASSFSGYYNEQFF
j_call: TRBJ2-2; v_call: TRBV7-9; clone_size: .; d_call: TRBD1; cdr3_nt: TGTGCCAGCAGCTTAGCGGGACAGGCGTCGACCGGGGAGCTGTTTTTT; cdr3_aa: CASSLAGQASTGELFF
j_call: TRBJ2-2; v_call: TRBV5-5; clone_size: .; d_call: .; cdr3_nt: TGTGCCAGCAGCTTCCAGGCAGGTGTGTCGACCGGGGAGCTGTTTTTT; cdr3_aa: CASSFQAGVSTGELFF
j_call: TRBJ1-4; v_call: TRBV13; clone_size: .; d_call: .; cdr3_nt: TGTGCCAGCAGCTTCCGGGCGGGGAATGAAAAACTGTTTTTT; cdr3_aa: CASSFRAGNEKLFF
j_call: TRBJ1-2; v_call: TRBV19; clone_size: .; d_call: TRBD1; cdr3_nt: TGTGCCAGTAGTACCTACCAGGGGGCGGACTATGGCTACACCTTC; cdr3_aa: CASSTYQGADYGYTF
j_call: TRBJ2-7; v_call: TRBV5-4; clone_size: once; d_call: .; cdr3_nt: TGTGCCAGCAGCTCCGGGTTCCATCCTCGGGAGCAGTACTTC; cdr3_aa: CASSSGFHPREQYF
j_call: TRBJ1-6; v_call: TRBV30; clone_size: .; d_call: TRBD1; cdr3_nt: TGTGCCTGGAGTGTACTGGCAGGGGGTGAGTCACCCCTCCACTTT; cdr3_aa: CAWSVLAGGESPLHF
j_call: TRBJ1-1; v_call: TRBV10-3; clone_size: .; d_call: .; cdr3_nt: TGTGCCATCAGGGAGCCTACTAACACTGAAGCTTTCTTT; cdr3_aa: CAIREPTNTEAFF
j_call: TRBJ1-5; v_call: TRBV5-5; clone_size: .; d_call: TRBD1; cdr3_nt: TGTGCCAGCAGCTTGGAAGGGACAGGGACAAGTCAGCCCCAGCATTTT; cdr3_aa: CASSLEGTGTSQPQHF
j_call: TRBJ1-3; v_call: TRBV5-1; clone_size: .; d_call: TRBD1; cdr3_nt: TGCGCCAGCAGCTCTGGGACAGCCTCTGGAAACACCATATATTTT; cdr3_aa: CASSSGTASGNTIYF
j_call: TRBJ1-5; v_call: TRBV6-1; clone_size: .; d_call: .; cdr3_nt: TGTGCCAGCATCCCGAACAGGGGCAATCAGCCCCAGCATTTT; cdr3_aa: CASIPNRGNQPQHF
j_call: TRBJ2-7; v_call: TRBV28; clone_size: .; d_call: TRBD2; cdr3_nt: TGTGCCAGCAGTTCCCTCGGACTAGCGGGAATCGGAGAGCAGTACTTC; cdr3_aa: CASSSLGLAGIGEQYF
j_call: TRBJ1-1; v_call: TRBV19; clone_size: .; d_call: .; cdr3_nt: TGTGCCAGTAGTATAGCGGGGATGGCTGAAGCTTTCTTT; cdr3_aa: CASSIAGMAEAFF
j_call: TRBJ2-7; v_call: TRBV27; clone_size: once; d_call: .; cdr3_nt: TGTGCCAGCAGTTCAGGGGGGCTAAACGAGCAGTACTTC; cdr3_aa: CASSSGGLNEQYF
j_call: TRBJ2-7; v_call: TRBV28; clone_size: .; d_call: TRBD2; cdr3_nt: TGTGCCAGCAGTTTCCGGACTAGCGGGCTCTACGAGCAGTACTTC; cdr3_aa: CASSFRTSGLYEQYF
j_call: TRBJ2-3; v_call: TRBV18; clone_size: .; d_call: TRBD1; cdr3_nt: TGTGCCAGCTCACGAGAGACAGGGGTCGGGACAGATACGCAGTATTTT; cdr3_aa: CASSRETGVGTDTQYF
j_call: TRBJ2-2; v_call: TRBV28; clone_size: .; d_call: .; cdr3_nt: TGTGCCAGCAGTTTATCCCTTGAGGGAAAAGCCGGGGAGCTGTTTTTT; cdr3_aa: CASSLSLEGKAGELFF
j_call: TRBJ1-1; v_call: TRBV7-3; clone_size: .; d_call: .; cdr3_nt: TGTGCCAGCAGCTTAACGGGAGTGGGAATGCAGACGAACACTGAAGCTTTCTTT; cdr3_aa: CASSLTGVGMQTNTEAFF